A selection of T cell receptor beta chains follows, all from one sample in a study of T-cell reconstitution after alpha-beta-depleted transplantation in children. TCRdb used MiXCR to reprocess the PCR reads, holding one entry per CDR3 protein. Here the sample spans under 450,000 distinct CDR3 sequences, more than 10% being singletons. Sample: PBMCs, taken from the stem cell graft. All receptors derive from a human donor who donated a stem cell graft to a child with Fanconi anemia. Each CDR3 is given with its conserved first and last residue. Each record gives: V gene, D gene, clone size, J gene, CDR3 protein, CDR3 DNA. The D gene is left open where the match is weak. A clone size is listed for some rows: how often the clone was seen (once, few, many), or a class if it is expanded.

TRBV7-2	.	many	TRBJ2-1	CASSKPGRSYNEQFF	TGTGCCAGCAGTAAACCGGGACGGTCCTACAATGAGCAGTTCTTC
TRBV11-3	.	few	TRBJ2-3	CASSPGPGSEDTQYF	TGTGCCAGCAGCCCAGGTCCGGGGTCGGAAGATACGCAGTATTTT
TRBV2	.	.	TRBJ2-5	CASSGGLAEETQYF	TGTGCCAGCAGTGGGGGGTTAGCGGAAGAGACCCAGTACTTC
TRBV5-1	.	.	TRBJ1-2	CASSLSDTYGYTF	TGCGCCAGCAGCTTGTCAGACACCTATGGCTACACCTTC
TRBV4-1	.	few	TRBJ1-5	CASSQEEVRPQHF	TGCGCCAGCAGCCAAGAAGAGGTTCGGCCCCAGCATTTT
TRBV7-2	TRBD2	few	TRBJ2-1	CASSHLAGGYNEQFF	TGTGCCAGCAGCCACCTAGCGGGGGGCTACAATGAGCAGTTCTTC
TRBV3-1	TRBD1	few	TRBJ2-2	CASSLGTGGIGWTGELFF	TGTGCCAGCAGTTTGGGGACAGGGGGAATCGGGTGGACCGGGGAGCTGTTTTTT
TRBV6-5	TRBD1	.	TRBJ1-1	CASSYSRTGLEAFF	TGTGCCAGCAGTTACTCACGGACAGGGCTTGAAGCTTTCTTT
TRBV5-5	.	.	TRBJ1-2	CASSENTGTYGYTF	TGTGCCAGCAGCGAAAACACAGGGACCTATGGCTACACCTTC
TRBV20-1	TRBD2	.	TRBJ2-5	CSARKGGGWETQYF	TGCAGTGCCCGAAAGGGCGGGGGTTGGGAGACCCAGTACTTC
TRBV3-1	.	.	TRBJ1-1	CASSYSSAEAFF	TGTGCCAGCAGCTATAGTTCGGCTGAAGCTTTCTTT
TRBV7-2	TRBD2	.	TRBJ2-5	CASSRSGGLETQYF	TGTGCCAGCAGCCGTAGCGGGGGATTGGAGACCCAGTACTTC
TRBV27	.	few	TRBJ1-2	CASSSFYGGNYGYTF	TGTGCCAGCAGTTCTTTCTACGGGGGTAACTATGGCTACACCTTC
TRBV11-2	.	.	TRBJ2-7	CASSGDLNSYEQYF	TGTGCCAGCTCGGGGGATTTAAATTCCTACGAGCAGTACTTC
TRBV20-1	.	few	TRBJ1-6	CSARDSRELNSPLHF	TGCAGTGCTAGAGATTCAAGGGAACTTAATTCACCCCTCCACTTT
TRBV6-1	.	.	TRBJ2-5	CASSRLGLGETQYF	TGTGCCAGCAGCCGCCTAGGACTGGGAGAGACCCAGTACTTC
TRBV7-2	.	few	TRBJ1-6	CASSFLSAVNSPLHF	TGTGCCAGCAGCTTCTTGAGCGCGGTGAATTCACCCCTCCACTTT
TRBV3-1	TRBD2	.	TRBJ2-7	CASSSGLAGYEQYF	TGTGCCAGCAGCTCGGGACTAGCGGGATACGAGCAGTACTTC
TRBV3-1	.	many	TRBJ2-1	CASSQAGVATIF	TGTGCCAGCAGCCAAGCGGGGGTAGCGACGATCTTC
TRBV11-2	.	many	TRBJ1-5	CASSLVQDQPQHF	TGTGCCAGCAGCTTGGTACAGGATCAGCCCCAGCATTTT
TRBV7-2	TRBD1	.	TRBJ2-1	CASSFRTGNNEQFF	TGTGCCAGCAGCTTTCGGACAGGGAACAATGAGCAGTTCTTC
TRBV27	TRBD1	few	TRBJ1-1	CASSFWDSTEAFF	TGTGCCAGCAGTTTTTGGGACAGCACTGAAGCTTTCTTT
TRBV5-1	.	few	TRBJ2-3	CASSAGTRSTDTQYF	TGCGCCAGCAGCGCAGGAACCCGCAGCACAGATACGCAGTATTTT
TRBV5-1	.	.	TRBJ1-1	CASSPGQPGTEAFF	TGCGCCAGCAGCCCCGGGCAACCGGGCACTGAAGCTTTCTTT
TRBV7-2	.	.	TRBJ2-5	CASSFLSGHKTQYF	TGTGCCAGCAGCTTTTTATCTGGGCACAAGACCCAGTACTTC
TRBV24-1	.	.	TRBJ2-1	CATSDALNEQFF	TGTGCCACCAGTGACGCTTTAAATGAGCAGTTCTTC
TRBV6-4	.	.	TRBJ2-3	CASKGHALTDTQYF	TGTGCCAGCAAAGGACACGCCCTTACAGATACGCAGTATTTT
TRBV12-3/TRBV12-4	TRBD1	many	TRBJ1-1	CASSYTDRGTEAFF	TGTGCCAGCAGCTACACAGACAGGGGAACTGAAGCTTTCTTT
TRBV12-3/TRBV12-4	TRBD1	.	TRBJ1-5	CASSYTGTGGQPQHF	TGTGCCAGCAGTTACACCGGGACAGGCGGTCAGCCCCAGCATTTT
TRBV7-9	.	many	TRBJ1-1	CASSFGGAANTEAFF	TGTGCCAGCAGTTTCGGGGGGGCAGCGAACACTGAAGCTTTCTTT
TRBV18	.	few	TRBJ1-1	CASSHDENTEAFF	TGTGCCAGCTCCCACGACGAGAACACTGAAGCTTTCTTT
TRBV20-1	TRBD1	few	TRBJ2-3	CSAIGDRVIGDTQYF	TGCAGTGCTATTGGGGACAGGGTGATAGGAGATACGCAGTATTTT
TRBV11-2	.	.	TRBJ1-5	CASSLGGAYSNQPQHF	TGTGCCAGCAGCTTAGGAGGGGCCTATAGCAATCAGCCCCAGCATTTT
TRBV12-3/TRBV12-4	.	.	TRBJ1-2	CASSIDTFYGYTF	TGTGCCAGCAGTATTGACACCTTCTATGGCTACACCTTC
TRBV4-1	.	few	TRBJ2-2	CASSQDQTPNTGELFF	TGCGCCAGCAGCCAAGATCAGACGCCGAACACCGGGGAGCTGTTTTTT
TRBV24-1	.	few	TRBJ2-7	CATSDSGRGAYEQYF	TGTGCCACCAGTGACTCCGGACGGGGAGCCTACGAGCAGTACTTC
TRBV7-2	TRBD2	few	TRBJ2-2	CASSLLASGGELFF	TGTGCCAGCAGCCTACTAGCGAGCGGCGGGGAGCTGTTTTTT
TRBV19	.	.	TRBJ2-2	CASSIERGTGELFF	TGTGCCAGTAGTATAGAGCGGGGAACCGGGGAGCTGTTTTTT
TRBV21-1	.	few	TRBJ2-3	CASSKGLAGAKWDTQYF	TGTGCCAGCAGCAAAGGACTAGCGGGAGCGAAATGGGATACGCAGTATTTT
TRBV5-1	.	few	TRBJ1-3	CASSLAGETGNTIYF	TGCGCCAGCAGCTTGGCCGGGGAGACTGGAAACACCATATATTTT
TRBV7-7	.	.	TRBJ2-2	CASSISATDYTGELFF	TGTGCCAGCAGCATTAGCGCTACAGACTACACCGGGGAGCTGTTTTTT
TRBV6-1	TRBD2	.	TRBJ2-7	CASSERLAGNYEQYF	TGTGCCAGCAGTGAAAGACTAGCGGGAAATTACGAGCAGTACTTC
TRBV7-9	.	few	TRBJ1-2	CASSLNNRVGYTF	TGTGCCAGCAGCTTAAACAACAGGGTCGGCTACACCTTC